This TCR beta chain was found in a study of blood T cell repertoires in COVID-19. As for the study in general: PBMCs, B-cell-depleted T cells, or T cells were the source of the cDNA or gDNA that made up the material.

V was trimmed by 4 bases and J by 2 bases, leaving 9 bases between them. This CDR3 spans 14 amino acids. From germline, CDR1 is SGHVS and CDR2 FQNEAQ. This table comes from immunoSEQ multiplex PCR, and its TCRdb copy is limited to in-frame clones, with some not included. The sample includes 140,000 to 150,000 clones, around 87% seen only once; the top ten take about 5.7%. Sequenced input: peripheral blood. This sequence joins TRBV7-8 and TRBJ1-3; D call uncertain. The clonotype originates from an elderly man with acute or convalescent COVID-19. In DNA, the CDR3 is TGTGCCAGCAGCTCATTATTAGCTGGAAACACCATATATTTT. This sequence encodes CASSSLLAGNTIYF.